The clone carrying this TCR beta chain was counted only a few times. As originally analysed: Reference gene primer amplification yielded estimated nucleated cell counts. The assay was immunoSEQ multiplex PCR, and TCRdb's table has in-frame clones only and misses some. The DNA gave D and trimming, while V, J and clone size come from that table. The sample yields 300,000 to 350,000 clones, around 91% seen once. The entry originates in a study of blood T cell repertoires in COVID-19. Study background: The United States, Italy and Spain supplied acute and convalescent COVID-19 samples. PBMCs, B-cell-depleted T cells, or T cells provided the cDNA or gDNA that made up the material.

V lost 5 bases, J lost 0 bases, and 7 bases stayed unmatched. Germline loops: CDR1 SSHAT, CDR2 FNYEAQ (reference sequence). This CDR3 has 18 amino acids. The receptor comes from a woman younger than 35 who had recovered from COVID-19. The genes are TRBV7-7 and TRBJ2-1; TRBD2 matches 13 bases. Sequencing was carried out using peripheral blood. Written as DNA, the CDR3 is TGTGCCAGCAGCCGCGGGACTAGCGGGGTGAGCTCCTACAATGAGCAGTTCTTC. Protein product: CASSRGTSGVSSYNEQFF.